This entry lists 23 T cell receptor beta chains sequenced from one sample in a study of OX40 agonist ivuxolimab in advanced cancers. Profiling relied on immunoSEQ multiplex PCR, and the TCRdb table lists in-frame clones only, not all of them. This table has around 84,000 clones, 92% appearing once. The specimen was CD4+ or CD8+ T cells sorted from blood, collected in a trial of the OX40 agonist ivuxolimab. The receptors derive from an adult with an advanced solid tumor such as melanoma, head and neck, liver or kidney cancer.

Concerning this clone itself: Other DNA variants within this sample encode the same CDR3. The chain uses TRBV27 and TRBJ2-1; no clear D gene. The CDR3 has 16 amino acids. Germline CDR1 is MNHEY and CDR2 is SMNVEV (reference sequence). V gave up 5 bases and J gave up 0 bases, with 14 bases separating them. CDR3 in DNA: TGTGCCAGCAGTCGAGCGCCCGCCAGCTCCTACAATGAGCAGTTCTTC. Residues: CASSRAPASSYNEQFF.

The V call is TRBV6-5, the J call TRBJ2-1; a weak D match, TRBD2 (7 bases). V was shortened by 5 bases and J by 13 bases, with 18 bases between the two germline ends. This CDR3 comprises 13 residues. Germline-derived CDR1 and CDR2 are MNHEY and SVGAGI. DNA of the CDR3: TGTGCCAGCAGTCGCCAAGGGGGGGCGGACCAGTTCTTC. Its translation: CASSRQGGADQFF.

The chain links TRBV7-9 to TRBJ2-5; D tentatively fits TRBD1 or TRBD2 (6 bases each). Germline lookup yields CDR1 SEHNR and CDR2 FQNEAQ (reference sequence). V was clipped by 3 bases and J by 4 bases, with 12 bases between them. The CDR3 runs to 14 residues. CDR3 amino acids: CASSFEGGRETQYF. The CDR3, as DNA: TGTGCCAGCAGCTTCGAGGGGGGCCGAGAGACCCAGTACTTC.

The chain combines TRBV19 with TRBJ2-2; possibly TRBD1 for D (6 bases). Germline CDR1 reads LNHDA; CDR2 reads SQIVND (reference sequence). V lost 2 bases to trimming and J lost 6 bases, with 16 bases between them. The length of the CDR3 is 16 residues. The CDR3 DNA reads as TGTGCCAGTAGTATAATAGGACAGCCGAGCGCCGGGGAGCTGTTTTTT. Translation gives CASSIIGQPSAGELFF.

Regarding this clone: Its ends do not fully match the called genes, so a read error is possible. CDR3 DNA: TGTGCTAGCAGTAAGGACAGGGAATCCTACGAGCAGTACTTC. This translates into CASSKDRESYEQYF. The chain joins TRBV7-7 to TRBJ2-5; 8 bases map to TRBD1. The end of the DNA is better explained by TRBJ2-7, so the J call may be wrong. The germline gives CDR1 SSHAT, CDR2 FNYEAQ (reference sequence). CDR3 length: 14 residues.

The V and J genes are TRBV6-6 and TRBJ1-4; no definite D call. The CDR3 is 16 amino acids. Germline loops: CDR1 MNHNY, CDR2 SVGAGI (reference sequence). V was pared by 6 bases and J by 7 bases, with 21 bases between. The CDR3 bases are TGTGCCAGCAGCCCCGAAGATTCCACGGGAGGTGAAAAACTGTTTTTT. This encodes CASSPEDSTGGEKLFF.

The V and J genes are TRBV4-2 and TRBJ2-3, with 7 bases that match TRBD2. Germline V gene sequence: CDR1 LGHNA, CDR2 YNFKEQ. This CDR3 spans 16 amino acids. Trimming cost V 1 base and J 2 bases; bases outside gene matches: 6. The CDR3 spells CASSQVPAGYTDTQYF. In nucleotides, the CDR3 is TGTGCCAGCAGCCAAGTTCCAGCGGGATACACAGATACGCAGTATTTT.

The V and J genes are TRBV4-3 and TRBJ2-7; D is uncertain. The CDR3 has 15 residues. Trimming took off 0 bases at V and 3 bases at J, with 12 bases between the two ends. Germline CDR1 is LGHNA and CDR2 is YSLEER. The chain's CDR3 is CASSQDRTNFYEQYF. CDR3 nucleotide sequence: TGCGCCAGCAGCCAAGATCGAACTAATTTCTACGAGCAGTACTTC.

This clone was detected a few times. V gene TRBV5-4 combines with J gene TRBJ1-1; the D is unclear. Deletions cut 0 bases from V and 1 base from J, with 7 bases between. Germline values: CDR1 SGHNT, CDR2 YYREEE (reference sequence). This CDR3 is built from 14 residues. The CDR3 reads CASSLDSRNTEAFF. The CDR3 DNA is TGTGCCAGCAGCTTGGATTCCAGGAACACTGAAGCTTTCTTT.

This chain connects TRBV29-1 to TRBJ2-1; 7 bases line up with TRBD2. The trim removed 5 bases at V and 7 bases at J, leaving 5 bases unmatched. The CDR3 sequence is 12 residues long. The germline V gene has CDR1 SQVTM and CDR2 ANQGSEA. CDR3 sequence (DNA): TGCAGCGTTCACCCCGGGAGGAATGAGCAGTTCTTC. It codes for CSVHPGRNEQFF.

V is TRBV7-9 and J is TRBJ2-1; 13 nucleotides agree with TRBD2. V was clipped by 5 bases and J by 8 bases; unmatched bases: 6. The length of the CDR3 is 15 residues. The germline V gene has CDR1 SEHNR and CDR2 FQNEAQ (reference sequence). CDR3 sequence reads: CASSARTSGSDEQFF. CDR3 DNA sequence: TGTGCCAGCAGCGCCCGGACTAGCGGGAGCGATGAGCAGTTCTTC.

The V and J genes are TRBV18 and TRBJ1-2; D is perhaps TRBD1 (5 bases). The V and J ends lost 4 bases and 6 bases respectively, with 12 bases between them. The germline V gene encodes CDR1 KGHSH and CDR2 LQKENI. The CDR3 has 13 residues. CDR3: CASSQNPGDGYTF. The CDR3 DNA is TGTGCCAGCTCACAGAATCCGGGGGATGGCTACACCTTC.

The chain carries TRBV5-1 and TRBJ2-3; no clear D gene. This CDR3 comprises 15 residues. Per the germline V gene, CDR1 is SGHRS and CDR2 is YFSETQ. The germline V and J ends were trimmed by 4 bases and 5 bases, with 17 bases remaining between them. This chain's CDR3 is CASSRTPEPEDTQYF. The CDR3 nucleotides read TGCGCCAGCAGCAGGACCCCCGAACCTGAAGATACGCAGTATTTT.

CDR3 loop: CASSIGQEAVETQYF. DNA for the CDR3: TGTGCCAGCAGCATCGGACAGGAAGCGGTAGAGACCCAGTACTTC. The J gene is TRBJ2-5, the V gene TRBV21-1; TRBD1, as called in the table, went unchecked against the DNA. TRBV21-1 is flagged as a pseudogene. This CDR3 has 15 residues.

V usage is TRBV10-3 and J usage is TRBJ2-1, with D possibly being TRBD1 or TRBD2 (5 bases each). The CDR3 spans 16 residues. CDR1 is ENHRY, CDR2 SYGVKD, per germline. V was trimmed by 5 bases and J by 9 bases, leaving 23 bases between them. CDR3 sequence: CAISTSGTTLGGEQFF. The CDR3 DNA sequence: TGTGCCATCAGTACCTCCGGGACGACTCTCGGTGGTGAGCAGTTCTTC.

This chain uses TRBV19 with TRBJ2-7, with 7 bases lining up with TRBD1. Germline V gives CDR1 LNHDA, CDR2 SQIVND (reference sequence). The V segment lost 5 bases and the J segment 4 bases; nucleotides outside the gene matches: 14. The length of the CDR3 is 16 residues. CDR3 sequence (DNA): TGTGCCAGTAGTTTGAGACTGGACAGGTCTTCTTACGAGCAGTACTTC. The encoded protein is CASSLRLDRSSYEQYF.

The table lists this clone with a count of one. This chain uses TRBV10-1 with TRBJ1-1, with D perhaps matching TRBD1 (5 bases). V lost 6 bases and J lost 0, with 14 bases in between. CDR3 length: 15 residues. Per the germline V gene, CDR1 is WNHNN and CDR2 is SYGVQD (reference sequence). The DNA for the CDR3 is TGCGCCAGCAGGGACAAGTCAATGATGAACACTGAAGCTTTCTTT. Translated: CASRDKSMMNTEAFF.

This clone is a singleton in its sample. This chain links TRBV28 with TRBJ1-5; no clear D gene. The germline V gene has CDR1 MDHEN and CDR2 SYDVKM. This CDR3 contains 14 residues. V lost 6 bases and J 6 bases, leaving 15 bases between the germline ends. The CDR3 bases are TGTGCCAGCAGCGTTACGCCACGGGGTCAGCCCCAGCATTTT. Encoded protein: CASSVTPRGQPQHF.

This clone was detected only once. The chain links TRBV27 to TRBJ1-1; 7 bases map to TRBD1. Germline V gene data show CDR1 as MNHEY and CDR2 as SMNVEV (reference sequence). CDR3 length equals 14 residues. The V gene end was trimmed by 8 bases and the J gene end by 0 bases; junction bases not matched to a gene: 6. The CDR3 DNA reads TGTGCCAGCCTCCGGGACAGCATGAACACTGAAGCTTTCTTT. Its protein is CASLRDSMNTEAFF.

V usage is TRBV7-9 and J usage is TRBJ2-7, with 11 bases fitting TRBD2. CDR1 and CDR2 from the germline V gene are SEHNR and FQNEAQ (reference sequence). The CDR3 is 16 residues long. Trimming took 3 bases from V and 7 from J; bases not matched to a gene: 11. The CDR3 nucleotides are TGTGCCAGCAGCTTTACGACTAGCGGGGCGGCCGGGGAGCAGTACTTC. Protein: CASSFTTSGAAGEQYF.

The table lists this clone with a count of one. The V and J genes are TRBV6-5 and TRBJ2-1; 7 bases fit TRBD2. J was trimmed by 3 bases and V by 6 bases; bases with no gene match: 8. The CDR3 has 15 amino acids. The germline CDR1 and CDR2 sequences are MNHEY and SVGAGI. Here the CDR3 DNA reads TGTGCCAGCAGCGTAAGAGCGGGGTACTACAATGAGCAGTTCTTC. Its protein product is CASSVRAGYYNEQFF.

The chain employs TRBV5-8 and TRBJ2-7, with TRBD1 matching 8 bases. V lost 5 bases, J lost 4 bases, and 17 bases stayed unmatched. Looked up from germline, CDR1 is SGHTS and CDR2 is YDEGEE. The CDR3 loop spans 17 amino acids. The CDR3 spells CASRLIQGAPFTYEQYF. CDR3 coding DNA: TGTGCCAGCAGACTAATTCAGGGGGCGCCTTTCACGTACGAGCAGTACTTC. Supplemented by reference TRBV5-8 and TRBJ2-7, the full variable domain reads EAGVTQSPTHLIKTRGQQATLRCSPISGHTSVYWYQQALGLGLQFLLWYDEGEERNRGNFPPRFSGRQFPNYSSELNVNALELEDSALYLCASRLIQGAPFTYEQYFGPGTRLTVT.

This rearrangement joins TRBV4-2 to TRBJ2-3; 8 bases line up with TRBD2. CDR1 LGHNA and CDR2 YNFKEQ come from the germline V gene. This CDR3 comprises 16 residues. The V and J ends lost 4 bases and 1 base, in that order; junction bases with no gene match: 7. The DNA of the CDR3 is TGTGCCAGCAGCCCCGCGGGGGGAGCGGGCACAGATACGCAGTATTTT. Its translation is CASSPAGGAGTDTQYF.